A selection of T cell receptor beta chains follows, all from one sample in a study of T cell changes during pregnancy in multiple sclerosis. Only in-frame clones appear in the TCRdb table, and some are missing; sequencing was by immunoSEQ multiplex PCR. The sample has 30,000 to 35,000 clones, roughly nine tenths seen once; the top ten hold almost 8%. This material consisted of CD8+ T cells from peripheral blood mononuclear cells, taken before pregnancy. These receptors all stem from a female donor with multiple sclerosis, enrolled in a pregnancy study. CDR3s include the opening cysteine and the closing phenylalanine or tryptophan. The D gene is left open where the match is weak. Size values are once, few and many counts, or a class for expanded clones, and some rows have none.

cdr3_aa cdr3_nt clone_size j_call cdr3_length d_call v_call
CASSIGLVADTQYF TGTGCCAGTAGTATCGGACTAGTGGCAGATACGCAGTATTTT once TRBJ2-3 14 TRBD2 TRBV19
CASSPNPLQGSGANVLTF TGTGCCAGCTCACCAAATCCCTTGCAGGGCTCTGGGGCCAACGTCCTGACTTTC - TRBJ2-6 18 - TRBV18
CASSTYEEADTQYF TGTGCCAGTAGTACCTACGAGGAGGCCGATACGCAGTATTTT - TRBJ2-3 14 - TRBV19
CASSIDLEQGIREQYF TGTGCCAGTAGTATAGATTTAGAACAGGGGATTCGCGAGCAGTACTTC - TRBJ2-7 16 TRBD1 TRBV19
CASSWTGRAYEQYF TGTGCCAGCAGTTGGACAGGGAGGGCCTACGAGCAGTACTTC once TRBJ2-7 14 - TRBV28
CASSWEGRLYEQYF TGTGCCAGCAGCTGGGAGGGACGACTTTACGAGCAGTACTTC - TRBJ2-7 14 TRBD2 TRBV5-6
CASSTRGGVNGEKLFF TGTGCCAGCAGTACCAGAGGGGGGGTAAACGGTGAAAAACTGTTTTTT - TRBJ1-4 16 - TRBV7-9
CASSLDFIGELFF TGTGCCAGCTCCCTGGACTTCATCGGGGAGCTGTTTTTT - TRBJ2-2 13 - TRBV25-1
CASSLGQGADYEQYF TGCGCCAGCAGCCTCGGACAGGGGGCCGACTACGAGCAGTACTTC - TRBJ2-7 15 TRBD1 TRBV4-1
CASSYRGAGNTIYF TGTGCCAGCAGTTACCGGGGAGCAGGAAACACCATATATTTT - TRBJ1-3 14 - TRBV6-6
CASSVEGSWEAGATDTQYF TGTGCCAGCAGCGTAGAGGGGTCGTGGGAAGCGGGGGCCACAGATACGCAGTATTTT - TRBJ2-3 19 TRBD2 TRBV9
CASSPPTAKGYGYTF TGTGCCAGCAGCCCCCCGACAGCTAAGGGCTATGGCTACACCTTC - TRBJ1-2 15 - TRBV13
CASSASSNQPQHF TGTGCCAGCAGTGCCAGTAGCAATCAGCCCCAGCATTTT - TRBJ1-5 13 - TRBV6-4
CASGTQSSYNSPLHF TGTGCCAGCGGGACACAAAGCTCCTATAATTCACCCCTCCACTTT - TRBJ1-6 15 - TRBV6-5
CASSLGQESYEQYF TGCGCCAGCAGCCTAGGACAGGAGTCCTACGAGCAGTACTTC few TRBJ2-7 14 TRBD1 TRBV4-1
CASSRQGSGNTIYF TGTGCCAGTAGTCGACAGGGATCTGGAAACACCATATATTTT - TRBJ1-3 14 TRBD1 TRBV19
CASIEQGYGYTF TGTGCCAGTATCGAACAGGGTTATGGCTACACCTTC medium-sized TRBJ1-2 12 - TRBV19
CAIPLTGGKEAQYF TGTGCCATCCCTTTGACCGGGGGGAAAGAGGCCCAGTACTTC once TRBJ2-5 14 TRBD2 TRBV27
CASSQGTGHYGYTF TGCGCCAGCAGCCAAGGGACAGGACACTATGGCTACACCTTC once TRBJ1-2 14 TRBD1 TRBV4-3
CASSQDSTQDRTNTGELFF TGTGCCAGCAGCCAAGACTCCACCCAGGACAGAACGAACACCGGGGAGCTGTTTTTT - TRBJ2-2 19 - TRBV14
CASSLSAEASYEQYF TGTGCCAGCAGTTTATCCGCTGAGGCCTCCTACGAGCAGTACTTC - TRBJ2-7 15 - TRBV28
CASSDQTATGELFF TGTGCCAGCAGCGACCAGACAGCGACCGGGGAGCTGTTTTTT - TRBJ2-2 14 - TRBV9